What follows are 10 T cell receptor beta chains derived from one specimen sequenced in a study of cytomegalovirus exposure and HLA in healthy donors. Amplification used 60 Vbeta primers and 13 Jbeta primers. The protocol was immunoSEQ multiplex PCR, while the TCRdb copy is restricted to in-frame clones and leaves out a portion. The table shows 200,000 to 250,000 clones, with about 72% occurring only once. The sample was PBMCs. The receptors derive from a male donor in good health and CMV-seronegative.

The J gene is TRBJ2-7, the V gene TRBV29-1, with no clear D. The CDR3 runs to 13 residues. Trimming removed 0 bases from V and 4 bases from J, with 10 bases in between. Germline lookup yields CDR1 SQVTM and CDR2 ANQGSEA. In nucleotides, the CDR3 is TGCAGCGTTGAAGAATCAAAAGCGTACGAGCAGTACTTC. Encoded protein: CSVEESKAYEQYF.

The genes are TRBV27 and TRBJ2-7; D remains unclear. Deletions cut 5 bases from V and 3 bases from J, with 11 bases between. Germline V CDR1 and CDR2: MNHEY, SMNVEV (reference sequence). This CDR3 has 13 amino acids. CDR3 sequence reads: CASSRLNDYEQYF. The CDR3 DNA reads as TGTGCCAGCAGTCGACTCAATGACTACGAGCAGTACTTC.

J is TRBJ2-5 and V is TRBV9; TRBD2 aligns across 10 bases. Germline V CDR1 and CDR2: SGDLS, YYNGEE. This CDR3 has 18 residues. J gave up 4 bases and V 0 bases, and 12 bases lay outside the gene matches. CDR3 sequence: CASSVGGASGRSGETQYF. For the CDR3, the DNA is TGTGCCAGCAGCGTAGGTGGGGCTAGCGGGAGAAGCGGAGAGACCCAGTACTTC.

Regarding this clone: One junction end does not reproduce the germline sequence, and a read error may be involved. Other DNA sequences in the same sample also yield this CDR3. The rearrangement links TRBV18 to TRBJ2-2, with TRBD1 matching 9 bases. This CDR3 has 16 amino acids. Germline lookup yields CDR1 KGHSH and CDR2 LQKENI. CDR3 DNA sequence: TGCGCCAGCTCACCATACGGGACAGGGACCACCGGGGAGCTGTTTTTT. Protein: CASSPYGTGTTGELFF. Based on the CDR3 plus reference TRBV18 and TRBJ2-2, the full variable domain is NAGVMQNPRHLVRRRGQEARLRCSPMKGHSHVYWYRQLPEEGLKFMVYLQKENIIDESGMPKERFSAEFPKEGPSILRIQQVVRGDSAAYFCASSPYGTGTTGELFFGEGSRLTVL.

V is TRBV6-5 and J is TRBJ1-2; TRBD1 aligns across 8 bases. Trimming at V came to 0 bases and at J to 8 bases, leaving 8 bases not matched to a gene. This CDR3 is built from 15 residues. Germline-derived CDR1 and CDR2 are MNHEY and SVGAGI. The CDR3, as DNA: TGTGCCAGCAGTTACTCGATCGGACAGGGAGGAGGCTACACCTTC. Amino acids: CASSYSIGQGGGYTF.

This clone was observed a few times. The V and J genes are TRBV5-1 and TRBJ2-5; 12 bases fit TRBD2. Trimming took 4 bases from V and 3 from J; bases not matched to a gene: 4. Germline-derived CDR1 and CDR2 are SGHRS and YFSETQ. This CDR3 spans 15 amino acids. The CDR3 loop reads CASSPGLAGEETQYF. CDR3 nucleotides: TGCGCCAGCAGCCCGGGACTAGCGGGCGAAGAGACCCAGTACTTC.

The CDR3 DNA reads TGTGCCAGCAGCTGGGGGACAGCAGGAAACACCATATATTTT. Translation gives CASSWGTAGNTIYF. The V call is TRBV7-2, the J call TRBJ1-3, with TRBD1 identical over 7 bases. This CDR3 has 14 residues. V dropped 4 bases and J dropped 4; count of bases not matched to a gene: 4. Germline lookup yields CDR1 SGHTA and CDR2 FQGNSA.

V is TRBV29-1 and J is TRBJ2-7; perhaps TRBD1 as D (5 bases). CDR1 and CDR2 (germline): SQVTM, ANQGSEA. Deletions cut 5 bases from V and 0 bases from J, with 11 bases between. The CDR3 is 13 residues long. CDR3 coding DNA: TGCAGCGTTTCTACAGGTTCCTCCTACGAGCAGTACTTC. This sequence encodes CSVSTGSSYEQYF.

V is TRBV6-6 and J is TRBJ2-7; 7 positions match TRBD2. CDR3 length: 14 amino acids. V lost 0 bases to trimming and J lost 4 bases; unmatched junction nucleotides: 3. CDR1 and CDR2 (germline): MNHNY, SVGAGI (reference sequence). CDR3 bases: TGTGCCAGCAGTTACTCGCGGGGGAAATACGAGCAGTACTTC. Amino acid sequence: CASSYSRGKYEQYF.

The V gene is TRBV2, the J gene TRBJ2-4; 12 positions agree with TRBD2. Germline assignment: CDR1 SNHLY and CDR2 FYNNEI. The CDR3 covers 16 residues. Trimming removed 2 bases from V and 3 bases from J; junction bases left unmatched: 2. The CDR3 nucleotides are TGTGCCAGCAGTGAAACGACTAGCGGGAGCAAAAACATTCAGTACTTC. Translated: CASSETTSGSKNIQYF.